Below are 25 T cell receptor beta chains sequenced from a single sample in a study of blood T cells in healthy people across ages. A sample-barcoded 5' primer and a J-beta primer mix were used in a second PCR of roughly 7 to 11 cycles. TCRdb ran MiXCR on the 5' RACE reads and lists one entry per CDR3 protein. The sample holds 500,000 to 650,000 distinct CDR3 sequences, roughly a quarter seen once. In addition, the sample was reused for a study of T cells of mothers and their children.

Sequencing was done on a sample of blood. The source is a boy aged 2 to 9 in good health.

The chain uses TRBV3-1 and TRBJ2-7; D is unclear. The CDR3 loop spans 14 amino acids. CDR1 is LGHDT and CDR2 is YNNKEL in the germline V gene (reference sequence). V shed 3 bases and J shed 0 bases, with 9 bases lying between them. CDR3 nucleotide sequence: TGTGCCAGCAGCCACCCCAGAAGCTCCTACGAGCAGTACTTC. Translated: CASSHPRSSYEQYF.

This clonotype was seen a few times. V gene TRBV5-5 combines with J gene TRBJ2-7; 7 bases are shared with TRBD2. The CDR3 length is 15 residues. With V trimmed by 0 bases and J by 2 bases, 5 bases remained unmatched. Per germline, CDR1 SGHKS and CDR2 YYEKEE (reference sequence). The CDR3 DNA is TGTGCCAGCAGCTTGGATAGCGGGCCTACCTACGAGCAGTACTTC. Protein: CASSLDSGPTYEQYF.

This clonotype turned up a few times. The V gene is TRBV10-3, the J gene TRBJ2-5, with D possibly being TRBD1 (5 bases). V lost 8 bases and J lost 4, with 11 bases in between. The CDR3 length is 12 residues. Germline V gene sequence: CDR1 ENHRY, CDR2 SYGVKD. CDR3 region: CAIGQGLETQYF. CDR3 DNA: TGTGCCATCGGGCAGGGCCTAGAGACCCAGTACTTC.

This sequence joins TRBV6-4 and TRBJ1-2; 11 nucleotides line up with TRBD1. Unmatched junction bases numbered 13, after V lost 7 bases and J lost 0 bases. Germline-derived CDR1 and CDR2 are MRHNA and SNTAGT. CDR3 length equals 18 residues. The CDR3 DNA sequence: TGTGCCAGCACTCAGGGGGGACAGGGGGAGATGACTAACTATGGCTACACCTTC. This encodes CASTQGGQGEMTNYGYTF.

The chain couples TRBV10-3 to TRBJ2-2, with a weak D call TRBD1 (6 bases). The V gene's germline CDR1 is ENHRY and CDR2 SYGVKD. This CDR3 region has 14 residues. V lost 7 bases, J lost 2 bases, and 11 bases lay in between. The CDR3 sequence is CAINADSNTGELFF. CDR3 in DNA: TGTGCCATCAACGCGGACAGTAACACCGGGGAGCTGTTTTTT.

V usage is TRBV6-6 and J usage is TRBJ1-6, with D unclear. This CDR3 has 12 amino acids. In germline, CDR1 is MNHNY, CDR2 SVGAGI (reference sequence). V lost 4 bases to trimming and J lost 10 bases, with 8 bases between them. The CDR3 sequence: CASSSLWSPLHF. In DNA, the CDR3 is TGTGCCAGCAGTTCCCTATGGTCACCCCTCCACTTT.

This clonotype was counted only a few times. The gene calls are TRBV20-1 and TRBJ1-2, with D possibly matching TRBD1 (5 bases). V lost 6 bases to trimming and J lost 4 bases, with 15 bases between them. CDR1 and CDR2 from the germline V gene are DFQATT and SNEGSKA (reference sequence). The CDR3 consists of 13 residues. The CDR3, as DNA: TGCAGTGCGCCGCCGGGGCTGGGCTATGGCTACACCTTC. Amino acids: CSAPPGLGYGYTF.

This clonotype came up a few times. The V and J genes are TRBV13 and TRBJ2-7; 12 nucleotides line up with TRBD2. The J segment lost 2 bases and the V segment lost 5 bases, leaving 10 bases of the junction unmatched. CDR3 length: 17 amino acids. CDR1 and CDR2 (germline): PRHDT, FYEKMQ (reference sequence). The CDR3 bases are TGTGCCAGCAGCCCTACCTTTGGACTAGCGGGACCCTACGAGCAGTACTTC. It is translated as CASSPTFGLAGPYEQYF. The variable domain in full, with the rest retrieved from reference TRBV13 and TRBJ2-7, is AAGVIQSPRHLIKEKRETATLKCYPIPRHDTVYWYQQGPGQDPQFLISFYEKMQSDKGSIPDRFSAQQFSDYHSELNMSSLELGDSALYFCASSPTFGLAGPYEQYFGPGTRLTVT.

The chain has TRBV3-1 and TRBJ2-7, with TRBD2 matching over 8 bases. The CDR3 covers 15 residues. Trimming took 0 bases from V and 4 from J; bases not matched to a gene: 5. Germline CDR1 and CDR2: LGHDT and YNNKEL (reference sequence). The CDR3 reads CASSQDPGLAYEQYF. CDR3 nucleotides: TGTGCCAGCAGCCAAGATCCCGGACTAGCTTACGAGCAGTACTTC.

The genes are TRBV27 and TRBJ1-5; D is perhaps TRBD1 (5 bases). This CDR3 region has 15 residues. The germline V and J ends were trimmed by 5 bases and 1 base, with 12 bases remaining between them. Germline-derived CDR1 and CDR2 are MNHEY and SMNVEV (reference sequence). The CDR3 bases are TGTGCCAGCAGTCCAGGGACTTTCAGCAATCAGCCCCAGCATTTT. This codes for CASSPGTFSNQPQHF.

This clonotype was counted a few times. This CDR3 is CAISAESDRGYTF. The CDR3 coding sequence is TGTGCCATCTCCGCAGAGTCCGATCGCGGCTACACCTTC. The chain joins TRBV10-3 to TRBJ1-2; unclear D gene. The length of the CDR3 is 13 residues. Germline V gene data show CDR1 as ENHRY and CDR2 as SYGVKD. V lost 8 bases to trimming and J lost 8 bases, with 18 bases between them.

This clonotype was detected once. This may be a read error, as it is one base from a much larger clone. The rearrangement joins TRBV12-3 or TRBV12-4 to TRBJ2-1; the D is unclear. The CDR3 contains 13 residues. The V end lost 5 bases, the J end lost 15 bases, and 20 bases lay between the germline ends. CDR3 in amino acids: CASSTNLLVRRFF. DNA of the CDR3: TGTGCCAGCAGTACGAACCTCCTTGTCCGCCGGTTCTTC.

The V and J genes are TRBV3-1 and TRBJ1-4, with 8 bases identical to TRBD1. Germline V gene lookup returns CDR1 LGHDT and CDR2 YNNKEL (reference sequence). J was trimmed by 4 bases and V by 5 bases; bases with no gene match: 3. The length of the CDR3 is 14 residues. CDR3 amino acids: CASSDRGNNEKLFF. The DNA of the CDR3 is TGTGCCAGCAGCGACAGGGGTAATAATGAAAAACTGTTTTTT.

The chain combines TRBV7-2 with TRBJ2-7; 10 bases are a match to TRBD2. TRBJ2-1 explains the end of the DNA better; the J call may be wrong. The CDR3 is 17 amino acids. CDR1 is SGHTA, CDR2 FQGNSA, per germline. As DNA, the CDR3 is TGTGCCAGCAGCCCCCGAGTATCTAGCGGGAGACTGGGTGAGCAGTTCTTC. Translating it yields CASSPRVSSGRLGEQFF.

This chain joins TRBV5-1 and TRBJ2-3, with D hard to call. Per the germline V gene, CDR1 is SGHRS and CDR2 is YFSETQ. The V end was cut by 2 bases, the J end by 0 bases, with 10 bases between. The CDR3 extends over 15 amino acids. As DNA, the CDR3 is TGCGCCAGCAGCTTAATTCCAGAAAGCACAGATACGCAGTATTTT. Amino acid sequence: CASSLIPESTDTQYF.

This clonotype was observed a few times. The CDR3 DNA sequence: TGCAGTGCCGTTAGACTAGCGGAGGGCACAGATACGCAGTATTTT. Its translation: CSAVRLAEGTDTQYF. The chain links TRBV20-1 to TRBJ2-3; 9 nucleotides align to TRBD2. CDR1 is DFQATT and CDR2 is SNEGSKA in the germline V gene (reference sequence). V shed 6 bases and J 1 base; nucleotides not matched to a gene: 8. This CDR3 spans 15 amino acids.

CDR3 bases: TGTGCCAGCTGCCTATTAGCGAAATGCGCTGAAGCTTTCTTT. This codes for CASCLLAKCAEAFF. V and J are TRBV12-3 or TRBV12-4 and TRBJ1-1; no reliable D call. CDR3 length: 14 residues. V was clipped by 8 bases and J by 6 bases, with 19 bases between them.

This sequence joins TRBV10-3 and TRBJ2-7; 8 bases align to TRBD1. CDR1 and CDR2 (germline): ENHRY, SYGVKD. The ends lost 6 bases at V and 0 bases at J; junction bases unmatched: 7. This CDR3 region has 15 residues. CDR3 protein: CAIRGAGTGSYEQYF. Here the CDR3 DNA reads TGTGCCATCAGGGGGGCGGGGACAGGCTCCTACGAGCAGTACTTC.

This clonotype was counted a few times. CDR3 region: CASSAGTKPSEQYF. DNA for the CDR3: TGTGCCAGCAGTGCCGGGACTAAGCCTAGCGAGCAGTACTTC. This chain uses TRBV12-3 or TRBV12-4 with TRBJ2-7; 7 bases match TRBD2. The CDR3 has 14 amino acids. Losses at the gene ends were 5 bases for V and 6 bases for J; bases not matched to a gene: 10.

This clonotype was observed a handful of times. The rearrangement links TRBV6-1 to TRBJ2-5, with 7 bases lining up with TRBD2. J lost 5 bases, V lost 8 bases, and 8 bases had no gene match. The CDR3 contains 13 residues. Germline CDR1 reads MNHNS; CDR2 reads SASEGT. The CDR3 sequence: CASGEGVWETQYF. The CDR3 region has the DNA TGTGCCAGCGGGGAGGGCGTTTGGGAGACCCAGTACTTC.

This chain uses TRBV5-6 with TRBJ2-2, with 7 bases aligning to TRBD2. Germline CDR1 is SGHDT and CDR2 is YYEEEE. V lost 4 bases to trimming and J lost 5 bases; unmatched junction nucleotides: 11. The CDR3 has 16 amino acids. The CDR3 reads CASSPHGRGGTGELFF. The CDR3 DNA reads TGTGCCAGCAGCCCGCATGGGAGGGGAGGGACCGGGGAGCTGTTTTTT.

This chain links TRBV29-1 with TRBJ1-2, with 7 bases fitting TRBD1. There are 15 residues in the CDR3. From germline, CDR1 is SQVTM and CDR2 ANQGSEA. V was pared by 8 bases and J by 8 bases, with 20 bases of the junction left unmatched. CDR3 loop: CSTLRQGRSNGGYTF. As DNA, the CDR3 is TGCAGCACCCTTCGACAGGGACGATCCAATGGAGGCTACACCTTC.

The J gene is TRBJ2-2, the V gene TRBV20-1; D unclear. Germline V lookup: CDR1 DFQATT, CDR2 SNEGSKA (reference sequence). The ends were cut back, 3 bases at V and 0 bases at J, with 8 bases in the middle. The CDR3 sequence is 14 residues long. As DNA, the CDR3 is TGCAGTGCTAGTGATCTTCCGAACACCGGGGAGCTGTTTTTT. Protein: CSASDLPNTGELFF.

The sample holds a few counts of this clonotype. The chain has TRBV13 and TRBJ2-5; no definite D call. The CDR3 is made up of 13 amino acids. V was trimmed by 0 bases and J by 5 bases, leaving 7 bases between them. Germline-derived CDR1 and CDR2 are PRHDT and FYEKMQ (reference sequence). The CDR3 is CASSLGYAETQYF. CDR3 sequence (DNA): TGTGCCAGCAGCTTAGGCTACGCCGAGACCCAGTACTTC.

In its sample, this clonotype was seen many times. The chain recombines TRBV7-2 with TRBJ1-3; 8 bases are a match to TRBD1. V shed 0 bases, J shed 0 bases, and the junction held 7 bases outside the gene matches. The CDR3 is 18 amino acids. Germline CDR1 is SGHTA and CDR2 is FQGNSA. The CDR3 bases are TGTGCCAGCAGCTTAGCTCGGAGGACAGGGAGCTCTGGAAACACCATATATTTT. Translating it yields CASSLARRTGSSGNTIYF.